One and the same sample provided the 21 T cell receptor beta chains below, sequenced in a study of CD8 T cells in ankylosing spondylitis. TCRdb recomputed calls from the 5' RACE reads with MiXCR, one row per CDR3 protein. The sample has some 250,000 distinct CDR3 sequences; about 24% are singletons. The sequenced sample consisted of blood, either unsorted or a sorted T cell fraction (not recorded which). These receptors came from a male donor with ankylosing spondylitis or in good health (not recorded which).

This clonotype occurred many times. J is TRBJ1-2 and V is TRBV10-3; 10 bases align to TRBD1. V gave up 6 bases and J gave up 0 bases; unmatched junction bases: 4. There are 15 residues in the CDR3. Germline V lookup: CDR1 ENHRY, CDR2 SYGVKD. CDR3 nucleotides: TGTGCCATCAGCACCGGACAGGGGGCTAACTATGGCTACACCTTC. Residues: CAISTGQGANYGYTF.

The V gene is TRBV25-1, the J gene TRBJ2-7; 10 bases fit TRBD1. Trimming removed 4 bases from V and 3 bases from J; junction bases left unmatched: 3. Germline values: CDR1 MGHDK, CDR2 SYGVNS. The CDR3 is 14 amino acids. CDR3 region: CASSGWTGGYEQYF. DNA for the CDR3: TGTGCCAGCAGTGGATGGACAGGGGGCTACGAGCAGTACTTC.

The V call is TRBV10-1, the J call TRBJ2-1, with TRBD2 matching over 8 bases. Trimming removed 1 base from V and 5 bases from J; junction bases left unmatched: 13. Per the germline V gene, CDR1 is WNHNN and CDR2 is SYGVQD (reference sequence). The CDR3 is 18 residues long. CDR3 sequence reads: CASSEFLAGPKGHNEQFF. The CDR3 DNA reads TGCGCCAGCAGTGAGTTCCTAGCGGGCCCAAAGGGGCACAATGAGCAGTTCTTC.

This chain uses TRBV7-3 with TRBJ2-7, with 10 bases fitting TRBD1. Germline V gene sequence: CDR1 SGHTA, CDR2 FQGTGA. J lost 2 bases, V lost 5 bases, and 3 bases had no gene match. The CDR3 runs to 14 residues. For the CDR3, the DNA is TGTGCCAGCAGCCCAGACAGGGGGCCCTACGAGCAGTACTTC. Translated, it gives CASSPDRGPYEQYF.

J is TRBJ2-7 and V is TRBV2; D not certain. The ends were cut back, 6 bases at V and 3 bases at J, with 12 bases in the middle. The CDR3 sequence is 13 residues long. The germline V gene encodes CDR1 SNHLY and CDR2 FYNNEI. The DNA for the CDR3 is TGTGCCAGCAGCGACGGTGTTGTCTACGAGCAGTACTTC. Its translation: CASSDGVVYEQYF.

The CDR3 nucleotides are TGTGCCAGCAGGCTCGGGGGGCACGGCGGGGAGCTGTTTTTT. This translates into CASRLGGHGGELFF. J is TRBJ2-2 and V is TRBV7-2; maybe TRBD2 (7 bases). The CDR3 contains 14 residues. The germline CDR1 and CDR2 sequences are SGHTA and FQGNSA. Deletions cut 6 bases from V and 7 bases from J, with 15 bases between.

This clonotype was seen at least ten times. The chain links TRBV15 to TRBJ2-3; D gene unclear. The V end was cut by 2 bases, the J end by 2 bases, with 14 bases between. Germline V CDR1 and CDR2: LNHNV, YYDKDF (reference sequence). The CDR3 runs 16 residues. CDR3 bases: TGTGCCACCAGCAGAACCCCCGGAAGATCCACAGATACGCAGTATTTT. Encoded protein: CATSRTPGRSTDTQYF. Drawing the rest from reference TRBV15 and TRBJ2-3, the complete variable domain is DAMVIQNPRYQVTQFGKPVTLSCSQTLNHNVMYWYQQKSSQAPKLLFHYYDKDFNNEADTPDNFQSRRPNTSFCFLDIRSPGLGDTAMYLCATSRTPGRSTDTQYFGPGTRLTVL.

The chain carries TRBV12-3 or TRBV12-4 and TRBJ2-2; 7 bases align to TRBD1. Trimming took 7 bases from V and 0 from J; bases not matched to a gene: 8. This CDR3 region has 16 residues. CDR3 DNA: TGTGCCAGCACCCACTCCGACAGGGCGAACACCGGGGAGCTGTTTTTT. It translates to CASTHSDRANTGELFF.

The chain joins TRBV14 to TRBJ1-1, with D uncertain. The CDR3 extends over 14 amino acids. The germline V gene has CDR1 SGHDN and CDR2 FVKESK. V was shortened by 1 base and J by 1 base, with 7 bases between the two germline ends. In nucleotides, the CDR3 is TGTGCCAGCAGCCAAGTTTCAAGGAACACTGAAGCTTTCTTT. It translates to CASSQVSRNTEAFF.

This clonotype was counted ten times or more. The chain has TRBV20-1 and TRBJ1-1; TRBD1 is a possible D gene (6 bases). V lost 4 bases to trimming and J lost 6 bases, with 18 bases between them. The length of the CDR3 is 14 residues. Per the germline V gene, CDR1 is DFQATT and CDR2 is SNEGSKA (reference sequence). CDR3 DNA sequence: TGCAGTGCTACCAAGAGGGGGGCTACGGCTGAAGCTTTCTTT. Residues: CSATKRGATAEAFF.

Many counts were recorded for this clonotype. In DNA form, the CDR3 reads TGCAGCGTTGGAGGGGGGGCTGAGACCCAGTACTTC. The encoded protein is CSVGGGAETQYF. The V call is TRBV29-1, the J call TRBJ2-5; D may be TRBD2 (7 bases). Germline CDR1 is SQVTM and CDR2 is ANQGSEA. This CDR3 spans 12 amino acids. Trimming removed 4 bases from V and 5 bases from J, with 11 bases in between.

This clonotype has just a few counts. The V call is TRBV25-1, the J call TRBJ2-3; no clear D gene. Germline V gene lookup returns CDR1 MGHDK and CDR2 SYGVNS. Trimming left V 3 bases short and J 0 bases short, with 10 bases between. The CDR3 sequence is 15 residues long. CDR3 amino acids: CASSDLGYSTDTQYF. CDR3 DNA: TGTGCCAGCAGTGACCTGGGGTACAGCACAGATACGCAGTATTTT.

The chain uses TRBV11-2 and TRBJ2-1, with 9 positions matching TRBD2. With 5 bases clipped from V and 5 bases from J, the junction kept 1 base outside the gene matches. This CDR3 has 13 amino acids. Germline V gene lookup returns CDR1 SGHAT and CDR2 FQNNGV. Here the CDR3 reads CASSRLADNEQFF. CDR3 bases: TGTGCCAGCAGCCGACTAGCGGACAATGAGCAGTTCTTC.

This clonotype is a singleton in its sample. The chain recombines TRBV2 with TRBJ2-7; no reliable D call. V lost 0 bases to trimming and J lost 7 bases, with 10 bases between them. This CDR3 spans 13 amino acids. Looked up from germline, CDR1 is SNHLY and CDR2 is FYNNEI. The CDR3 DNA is TGTGCCAGCAGTGAAGCTAGGCTTCTAGAGCAGTACTTC. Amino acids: CASSEARLLEQYF.

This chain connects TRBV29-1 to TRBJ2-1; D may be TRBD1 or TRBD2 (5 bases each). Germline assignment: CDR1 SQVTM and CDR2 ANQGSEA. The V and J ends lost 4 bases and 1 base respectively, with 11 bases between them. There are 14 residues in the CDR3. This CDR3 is CSVVGTASYNEQFF. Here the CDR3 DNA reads TGCAGCGTTGTAGGGACCGCTTCCTACAATGAGCAGTTCTTC.

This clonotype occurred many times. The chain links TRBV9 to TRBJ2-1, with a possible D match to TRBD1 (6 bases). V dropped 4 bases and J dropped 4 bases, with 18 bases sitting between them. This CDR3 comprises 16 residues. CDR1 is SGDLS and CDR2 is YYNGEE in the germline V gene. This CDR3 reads CASSYLDRMMYNEQFF. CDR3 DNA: TGTGCCAGCAGCTACCTCGACAGGATGATGTACAATGAGCAGTTCTTC. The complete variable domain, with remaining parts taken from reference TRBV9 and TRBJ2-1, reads DSGVTQTPKHLITATGQRVTLRCSPRSGDLSVYWYQQSLDQGLQFLIQYYNGEERAKGNILERFSAQQFPDLHSELNLSSLELGDSALYFCASSYLDRMMYNEQFFGPGTRLTVL.

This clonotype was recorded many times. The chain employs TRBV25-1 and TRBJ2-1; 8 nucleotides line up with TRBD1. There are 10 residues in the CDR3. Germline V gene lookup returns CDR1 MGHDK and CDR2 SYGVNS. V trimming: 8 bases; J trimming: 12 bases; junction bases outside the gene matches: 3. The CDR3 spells CASDTGGQFF. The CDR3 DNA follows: TGTGCCAGCGACACAGGGGGGCAGTTCTTC.

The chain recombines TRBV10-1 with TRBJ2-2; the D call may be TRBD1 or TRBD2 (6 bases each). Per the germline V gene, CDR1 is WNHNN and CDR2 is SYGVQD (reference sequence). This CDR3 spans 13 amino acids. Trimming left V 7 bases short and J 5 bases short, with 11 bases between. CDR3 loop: CASTGGLTGELFF. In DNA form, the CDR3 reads TGCGCCAGCACCGGGGGCTTGACCGGGGAGCTGTTTTTT.

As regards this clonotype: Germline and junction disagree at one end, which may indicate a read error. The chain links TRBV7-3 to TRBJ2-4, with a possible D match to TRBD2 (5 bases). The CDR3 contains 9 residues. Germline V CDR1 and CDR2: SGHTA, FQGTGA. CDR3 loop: CASTAAGIF. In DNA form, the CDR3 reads TGTGCCAGCACCGCTGCGGGTATCTTC.

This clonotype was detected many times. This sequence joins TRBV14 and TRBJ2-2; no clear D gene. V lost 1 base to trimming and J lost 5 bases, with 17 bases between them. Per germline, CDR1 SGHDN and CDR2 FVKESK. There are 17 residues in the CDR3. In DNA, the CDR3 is TGTGCCAGCAGCCAAGTTGGGTCCGGCCTAAGAACCGGGGAGCTGTTTTTT. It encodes CASSQVGSGLRTGELFF.

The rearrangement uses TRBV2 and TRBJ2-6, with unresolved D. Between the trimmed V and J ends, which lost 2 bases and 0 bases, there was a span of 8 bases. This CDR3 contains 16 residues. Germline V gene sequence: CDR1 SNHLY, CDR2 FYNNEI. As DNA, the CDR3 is TGTGCCAGCAGTGAACGGTCTAGCTCTGGGGCCAACGTCCTGACTTTC. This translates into CASSERSSSGANVLTF.